This is a list of T cell receptor beta chains from one sample in a study of patients and donors after allogeneic stem cell transplantation. TCRdb re-called the RT-PCR reads with MiXCR, one entry per CDR3 protein. Of some 200,000 distinct CDR3 sequences detected, 35% to 50% appear once; the ten largest clones hold 33%. Sequencing was performed on blood, either unsorted or a sorted T cell fraction (not recorded which). These receptors all come from a human donor who was either an allogeneic HSCT recipient or a stem cell or donor lymphocyte infusion donor (not recorded which). It is not recorded whose cells these are; they may come from a transplant donor. Both conserved end residues are part of each CDR3. Each record gives: D gene, clone size, J gene, V gene, CDR3 DNA, CDR3 protein. D genes are given only for firm matches. Part of the rows lack a size; the others show once, few, many or a class for expanded clones.

TRBD1	many	TRBJ1-1	TRBV12-3/TRBV12-4	TGTGCCAGCAGTTTGGTTTTGGGACAGGGTGGGACTGAAGCTTTCTTT	CASSLVLGQGGTEAFF
NA	NA	TRBJ1-5	TRBV7-8	TGTGCCAGCAGCTTAGGTCAGGGGCGCAATCAGCCCCAGCATTTT	CASSLGQGRNQPQHF
NA	NA	TRBJ2-1	TRBV5-1	TGCGCCAGCAGCTTGGGGCTATACAAGATCTACTCAAACTTCTACAATGAGCAGTTCTTC	CASSLGLYKIYSNFYNEQFF
NA	few	TRBJ1-5	TRBV6-5	TGTGCCAGCAGTTTAAATCCCGCGGGAAAGGGCAATCAGCCCCAGCATTTT	CASSLNPAGKGNQPQHF
NA	NA	TRBJ1-2	TRBV7-8	TGTGCCAGCAGCTTAGGTAGTGCAGGAAATGGCTACACCTTC	CASSLGSAGNGYTF
NA	NA	TRBJ1-3	TRBV19	TGTGCCAGTAGTCACGGGGTCGGAAACACCATATATTTT	CASSHGVGNTIYF
NA	few	TRBJ1-1	TRBV7-9	TGTGCCGTCCCAAGGGCGATGTCAGGGTGGAACACTGAAGCTTTCTTT	CAVPRAMSGWNTEAFF
TRBD1	NA	TRBJ2-4	TRBV12-3/TRBV12-4	TGTGCCAGCAGTTTACCACAGGGGGCGGGAGCCAAAAACATTCAGTACTTC	CASSLPQGAGAKNIQYF
TRBD1	NA	TRBJ2-3	TRBV27	TGTGCCAGCTACCCTCAGGGGGTTGAAGCAGATACGCAGTATTTT	CASYPQGVEADTQYF
NA	NA	TRBJ1-5	TRBV7-6	TGTGCCAGCAGCTTAGCGCCCGGGGATCATCAGCCCCAGCATTTT	CASSLAPGDHQPQHF
NA	few	TRBJ1-2	TRBV7-3	TGTGCCAGCAGCTTAAGTCCAGCTAACTATGGCTACACCTTC	CASSLSPANYGYTF
NA	NA	TRBJ2-7	TRBV27	TGTGCCAGCTCCCTTACAAGAGGGGACCGAGATGAGGAGCAGTACTTC	CASSLTRGDRDEEQYF
NA	few	TRBJ1-3	TRBV30	TGTGCCTGGAGTGTAGGAGGGCCAGCCTCTGGAAACACCATATATTTT	CAWSVGGPASGNTIYF
NA	NA	TRBJ2-1	TRBV11-2	TGTGCCAGCAGCTTAGGAGGAGGGAGCTCCTACAATGAGCAGTTCTTC	CASSLGGGSSYNEQFF
TRBD2	NA	TRBJ2-1	TRBV19	TGTGCCAGTAGTATACTAGCGGGAGTAAATGAGCAGTTCTTC	CASSILAGVNEQFF
NA	NA	TRBJ2-4	TRBV10-3	TGTGCCATCAGTGAGAGGAGGGACCAGGCCAAAAACATTCAGTACTTC	CAISERRDQAKNIQYF
TRBD1	once	TRBJ2-2	TRBV6-5	TGTGCCAGCAGGCCCACAGGGGGTCCCGGGGAGCTGTTTTTT	CASRPTGGPGELFF